This section outlines one TCR beta chain sequence together with its context. The data originate from a study of T cell changes during pregnancy in multiple sclerosis. Data came from immunoSEQ multiplex PCR; TCRdb stores just in-frame clones and leaves some out. Counted here are around 60,000 clones, 93% occurring once; the ten biggest clones make up about 1.8%. CDR1 and CDR2 (germline): SGHAT, FQDESV (reference sequence). CDR3 size: 15 residues. V lost 5 bases and J lost 4, with 16 bases in between. V is TRBV11-1 and J is TRBJ2-3, with a weak D call TRBD2 (5 bases). Specimen: peripheral blood, collected after pregnancy. The TCR sequence derives from a female donor with multiple sclerosis, enrolled in a pregnancy study. The CDR3 coding sequence is TGTGCCAGCAGCCCGACCCCAACGGAGGCAGATACGCAGTATTTT. It is translated as CASSPTPTEADTQYF.